This T cell receptor (beta chain) was sequenced for a study of radiation and T cells in renal cell carcinoma. Whole-study context: Nephrectomy followed 15 Gy stereotactic body radiation by 4 weeks.

Clones were read by immunoSEQ multiplex PCR, and TCRdb kept only the in-frame ones, dropping some. The sample includes 110,000 to 150,000 clones, about 88% of them seen just once. The time point denotes: baseline pretreatment blood. Treatment given: 15 Gy SBRT to primary tumor, nephrectomy 4 weeks later. Blood was sampled at baseline, 2 weeks and 4 weeks after SBRT. Germline trimming cut 6 bases from V and 7 bases from J; bases unmatched to any gene: 9. The length of the CDR3 is 15 residues. CDR1 is SNHLY, CDR2 FYNNEI, per germline. The clonotype comes from a woman aged 50 to 65 with renal cell carcinoma. Sequencing was performed on blood, taken from a patient whose treatment included radiotherapy and nephrectomy. This sequence joins TRBV2 and TRBJ1-6, with 7 bases identical to TRBD1. CDR3 DNA: TGTGCCAGCAGGGATGGACAGGTCCTAAATTCACCCCTCCACTTT. This codes for CASRDGQVLNSPLHF. The variable domain in full, with the rest retrieved from reference TRBV2 and TRBJ1-6, is EPEVTQTPSHQVTQMGQEVILRCVPISNHLYFYWYRQILGQKVEFLVSFYNNEISEKSEIFDDQFSVERPDGSNFTLKIRSTKLEDSAMYFCASRDGQVLNSPLHFGNGTRLTVT.